Listed below are T cell receptor beta chains from one sample, sequenced in a study of long-term antiretroviral therapy in people with HIV. This table comes from immunoSEQ multiplex PCR, and its TCRdb copy is limited to in-frame clones, with some not included. The sample contains some 14,000 clones, approximately 80% of which appear only once. Material: unsorted PBMCs, obtained 0.4 years after starting antiretroviral therapy. The receptors were sampled from a young man with HIV. CDR3s include the opening cysteine and the closing phenylalanine or tryptophan. Fields, in order: clone size, V gene, J gene, D gene, CDR3 DNA, CDR3 protein. D genes are given only for firm matches. Some rows have no size entry. The others give once, few or many, or a class for an expanded clone.

clone size: once
V gene: TRBV18
J gene: TRBJ2-5
D gene: TRBD2
CDR3 DNA: TGTGCCAGCTCACCACCCCCTAGCGGCAACCTAGAGACCCAGTACTTC
CDR3 protein: CASSPPPSGNLETQYF

clone size: .
V gene: TRBV10-3
J gene: TRBJ1-5
D gene: .
CDR3 DNA: TGTGCCATCAGTGAGTCGATAGGATCCGGGCAGCCCCAGCATTTT
CDR3 protein: CAISESIGSGQPQHF

clone size: .
V gene: TRBV15
J gene: TRBJ1-2
D gene: .
CDR3 DNA: TGTGCCACCAGCCAAGACCCGCAGGGAGGCTACACCTTC
CDR3 protein: CATSQDPQGGYTF

clone size: .
V gene: TRBV14
J gene: TRBJ1-2
D gene: TRBD1
CDR3 DNA: TGTGCCAGCAGACGGACAGGAGGTGGTGGCTACACCTTC
CDR3 protein: CASRRTGGGGYTF

clone size: few
V gene: TRBV7-9
J gene: TRBJ1-1
D gene: .
CDR3 DNA: TGTGCCAGCAGCTTAGTAAGGATTGAAGCTTTCTTT
CDR3 protein: CASSLVRIEAFF

clone size: .
V gene: TRBV6-4
J gene: TRBJ2-7
D gene: TRBD2
CDR3 DNA: TGTGCCAGCAGGGAGACAGGGTTCTGGCGGGAGGGTTCCTACGAGCAGTACTTC
CDR3 protein: CASRETGFWREGSYEQYF

clone size: .
V gene: TRBV19
J gene: TRBJ1-1
D gene: .
CDR3 DNA: TGTGCCACCTCCCGGGGGTCCTCGAACACTGAAGCTTTCTTT
CDR3 protein: CATSRGSSNTEAFF

clone size: .
V gene: TRBV10-1
J gene: TRBJ1-1
D gene: .
CDR3 DNA: TGCGCCAGCTTCTCATGCATGAAGCTCAACACTGAAGCTTTCTTT
CDR3 protein: CASFSCMKLNTEAFF

clone size: .
V gene: TRBV28
J gene: TRBJ1-6
D gene: .
CDR3 DNA: TGTGCCAGCATTAAGAACCGGGACCGGAGGACACCCCTCCACTTT
CDR3 protein: CASIKNRDRRTPLHF

clone size: .
V gene: TRBV14
J gene: TRBJ2-2
D gene: .
CDR3 DNA: TGTGCCAGCAGCCAAGGTTACCTCTCGAACACCGGGGAGCTGTTTTTT
CDR3 protein: CASSQGYLSNTGELFF

clone size: .
V gene: TRBV5-8
J gene: TRBJ1-3
D gene: .
CDR3 DNA: TGTGCCAGCGGAAAACACATCTCTGGAAACACCATATATTTT
CDR3 protein: CASGKHISGNTIYF

clone size: .
V gene: TRBV5-1
J gene: TRBJ2-5
D gene: TRBD2
CDR3 DNA: TGCGCCAGCAGCAAGGATCTAAGCGGGAGAGGAGAGACCCAGTACTTC
CDR3 protein: CASSKDLSGRGETQYF

clone size: .
V gene: TRBV9
J gene: TRBJ2-5
D gene: .
CDR3 DNA: TGTGCCAGCAGCGTAGGGGGACTTGAAGAGACCCAGTACTTC
CDR3 protein: CASSVGGLEETQYF

clone size: .
V gene: TRBV7-8
J gene: TRBJ1-4
D gene: TRBD1
CDR3 DNA: TGTGCCAGCAGCCGCGGGACAGGCGTTAATGAAAAACTGTTTTTT
CDR3 protein: CASSRGTGVNEKLFF

clone size: .
V gene: TRBV15
J gene: TRBJ2-4
D gene: .
CDR3 DNA: TGTGCCACCAGCAAGGGCAGGGCCTACATAGCCAAAAACATTCAGTACTTC
CDR3 protein: CATSKGRAYIAKNIQYF

clone size: once
V gene: TRBV27
J gene: TRBJ2-5
D gene: .
CDR3 DNA: TGTGCCAGCAGTTTCACGACCCAACAAGAGACCCAGTACTTC
CDR3 protein: CASSFTTQQETQYF

clone size: .
V gene: TRBV18
J gene: TRBJ1-5
D gene: .
CDR3 DNA: TGTGCCAGCTCACCAAGCGGTCCTAGCAATCAGCCCCAGCATTTT
CDR3 protein: CASSPSGPSNQPQHF

clone size: once
V gene: TRBV5-5
J gene: TRBJ1-4
D gene: .
CDR3 DNA: TGTGCCAGCAGCTTGGTACCGAGCACAACTAATGAAAAACTGTTTTTT
CDR3 protein: CASSLVPSTTNEKLFF

clone size: .
V gene: TRBV18
J gene: TRBJ2-7
D gene: .
CDR3 DNA: TGTGCCAGCTCACCTTTCAATCCGGGACACATCTCCTACGAGCAGTACTTC
CDR3 protein: CASSPFNPGHISYEQYF

clone size: .
V gene: TRBV18
J gene: TRBJ2-1
D gene: .
CDR3 DNA: TGTGCCAGCTCACCACAGATGACCCCCTCCGAGCGCAATGAGCAGTTCTTC
CDR3 protein: CASSPQMTPSERNEQFF

clone size: few
V gene: TRBV19
J gene: TRBJ1-2
D gene: .
CDR3 DNA: TGTGCCAGTAGTGCCCGACAGGAGACCTATGGCTACACCTTC
CDR3 protein: CASSARQETYGYTF

clone size: once
V gene: TRBV7-2
J gene: TRBJ1-5
D gene: .
CDR3 DNA: TGTGCCAGCAGCTTAGCCCGACACCCCAATCAGCCCCAGCATTTT
CDR3 protein: CASSLARHPNQPQHF

clone size: .
V gene: TRBV19
J gene: TRBJ1-5
D gene: .
CDR3 DNA: TGTGCCAGTAGTATAGGGGGGACGAGGGATCAGCCCCAGCATTTT
CDR3 protein: CASSIGGTRDQPQHF

clone size: .
V gene: TRBV11-2
J gene: TRBJ2-3
D gene: .
CDR3 DNA: TGTGCCAGCAGCTTAGGTGCAGGGGCTAACACAGATACGCAGTATTTT
CDR3 protein: CASSLGAGANTDTQYF

clone size: .
V gene: TRBV9
J gene: TRBJ2-3
D gene: TRBD2
CDR3 DNA: TGTGCCAGCAGCGTAGGGGGACTAGCGGGGAGCACAGATACGCAGTATTTT
CDR3 protein: CASSVGGLAGSTDTQYF

clone size: few
V gene: TRBV25-1
J gene: TRBJ2-7
D gene: TRBD2
CDR3 DNA: TGTGCCAGCAGTTTATCTCAGGGCGGGAGGGCCGAAGAGCAGTACTTC
CDR3 protein: CASSLSQGGRAEEQYF

clone size: .
V gene: TRBV7-9
J gene: TRBJ1-5
D gene: .
CDR3 DNA: TGTGCCAGCAGCCGACCGGGCCAAAATCAGCCCCAGCATTTT
CDR3 protein: CASSRPGQNQPQHF

clone size: once
V gene: TRBV18
J gene: TRBJ1-1
D gene: .
CDR3 DNA: TGTGCCAGCTCACTGACAGTGAACACTGAAGCTTTCTTT
CDR3 protein: CASSLTVNTEAFF

clone size: .
V gene: TRBV18
J gene: TRBJ2-7
D gene: TRBD1
CDR3 DNA: TGTGCCAGCTCACCACCTGCAGGGGGCGCCTACGAGCAGTACTTC
CDR3 protein: CASSPPAGGAYEQYF

clone size: few
V gene: TRBV7-6
J gene: TRBJ2-5
D gene: .
CDR3 DNA: TGTGCCAGCAGCCCCTCCGTGGAGACCCAGTACTTC
CDR3 protein: CASSPSVETQYF

clone size: .
V gene: TRBV21-1
J gene: TRBJ2-7
D gene: .
CDR3 DNA: TGTGCCAGCAGCAAAAAAGGACAGGGGTCCTACGAGCAGTACTTC
CDR3 protein: CASSKKGQGSYEQYF

clone size: once
V gene: TRBV28
J gene: TRBJ1-2
D gene: TRBD1
CDR3 DNA: TGTGCCAGCAGGGTAGGACAGGGGTATGGCTACACCTTC
CDR3 protein: CASRVGQGYGYTF

clone size: .
V gene: TRBV6-1
J gene: TRBJ1-5
D gene: TRBD1
CDR3 DNA: TGTGCCAGCAGTGCCCAAACGGGACAGGGGGCCCAGCCCCAGCATTTT
CDR3 protein: CASSAQTGQGAQPQHF

clone size: .
V gene: TRBV19
J gene: TRBJ2-3
D gene: .
CDR3 DNA: TGTGCCAGTAGCCCCGGGGCCGCCCGCACAGATACGCAGTATTTT
CDR3 protein: CASSPGAARTDTQYF

clone size: .
V gene: TRBV11-2
J gene: TRBJ1-1
D gene: TRBD1
CDR3 DNA: TGTGCCAGCAGCTTAGGACAGGGAGCTTTCTTT
CDR3 protein: CASSLGQGAFF

clone size: .
V gene: TRBV9
J gene: TRBJ1-2
D gene: .
CDR3 DNA: TGTGCCAGCAGCGTAGGAGAATCAGGGGAGTACTATGGCTACACCTTC
CDR3 protein: CASSVGESGEYYGYTF

clone size: once
V gene: TRBV2
J gene: TRBJ1-5
D gene: .
CDR3 DNA: TGTGCCAGCAGGGCGATGACAGGAGTAAGCAATCAGCCCCAGCATTTT
CDR3 protein: CASRAMTGVSNQPQHF

clone size: .
V gene: TRBV13
J gene: TRBJ2-7
D gene: TRBD2
CDR3 DNA: TGTGCCAGCAGCTTAAAAGGCGGGAGAAGCTACGAGCAGTACTTC
CDR3 protein: CASSLKGGRSYEQYF

clone size: .
V gene: TRBV6-5
J gene: TRBJ1-1
D gene: TRBD1
CDR3 DNA: TGTGCCAGCAATTACGGGACCAGGGGGACCACTGAAGCTTTCTTT
CDR3 protein: CASNYGTRGTTEAFF

clone size: .
V gene: TRBV19
J gene: TRBJ1-2
D gene: .
CDR3 DNA: TGTGCCAGTAGTCCCCGTACGGGCCTTTACTCGGAAGGCTACACCTTC
CDR3 protein: CASSPRTGLYSEGYTF

clone size: .
V gene: TRBV15
J gene: TRBJ2-4
D gene: .
CDR3 DNA: TGTGCCACCAGCAGAGATCGGGCGGCAGCCAGGGACATTCAGTACTTC
CDR3 protein: CATSRDRAAARDIQYF

clone size: .
V gene: TRBV27
J gene: TRBJ1-1
D gene: .
CDR3 DNA: TGTGCCAGCAGTCTACGGAGGGGCACTGAAGCTTTCTTT
CDR3 protein: CASSLRRGTEAFF